This TCR beta chain was recovered during a study of shared clonotypes between healthy human individuals. Study-wide results and limits: Clonotypes shared by all four sorted-subset donors had higher generation probabilities than non-shared clonotypes.

Combining CD45RO+ cells with CCR7-negative CD45RA+ TemRA cells gave CD8 memory. Repertoires were generated with immunoSEQ multiplex PCR, while TCRdb's copy carries only in-frame clones and drops some. The profile shows around 690,000 clones, roughly 91% of them singletons. Turning to this clone: Its antigen remains unknown.

The CDR3 consists of 12 residues. Germline V gives CDR1 MGHDK, CDR2 SYGVNS. The V segment lost 8 bases and the J segment 8 bases; nucleotides outside the gene matches: 5. The V and J genes are TRBV25-1 and TRBJ2-2; 7 bases fit TRBD1. The sequence was obtained from a man between 18 and 35 years old in good health. Some clones in this sample may be carry-over from other donors' samples. The sequenced sample consisted of memory CD8+ T cells from PBMCs. Described subset: CD45RO+ cells pooled with CCR7-negative TemRA cells. The CDR3 here is CASYRGEGELFF. DNA for the CDR3: TGTGCCAGCTACAGGGGAGAAGGGGAGCTGTTTTTT.